This passage covers 18 T cell receptor beta chains from one sample sequenced in a study of blood T cell repertoires in COVID-19. The repertoire was sequenced with immunoSEQ multiplex PCR; TCRdb's copy has only in-frame clones and lacks some. The profile shows about 99,000 clones, 79% of them singletons. The sample taken for sequencing was peripheral blood. These receptors were taken from an elderly woman with active or convalescent COVID-19.

The V gene is TRBV19, the J gene TRBJ1-5; 7 bases are shared with TRBD1. The CDR3 runs to 16 residues. With 3 bases clipped from V and 0 bases from J, the junction kept 5 bases outside the gene matches. Germline V gene sequence: CDR1 LNHDA, CDR2 SQIVND (reference sequence). The CDR3 bases are TGTGCCAGTAGTATCGGGACAGCTTATAGCAATCAGCCCCAGCATTTT. This gives the protein CASSIGTAYSNQPQHF.

V and J are TRBV30 and TRBJ1-1; 8 bases align to TRBD1. The V segment lost 2 bases and the J segment 4 bases; nucleotides outside the gene matches: 6. In germline, CDR1 is GTSNPN, CDR2 SVGIG (reference sequence). The CDR3 loop spans 14 amino acids. The CDR3, as DNA: TGTGCCTGGAGTTGGGCAGGGGGCTCCACTGAAGCTTTCTTT. Protein sequence: CAWSWAGGSTEAFF.

The rearrangement joins TRBV24-1 to TRBJ2-5; TRBD2 agrees at 16 bases. The germline gives CDR1 KGHDR, CDR2 SFDVKD. The CDR3 is 18 residues long. V shed 9 bases and J 5 bases; nucleotides not matched to a gene: 14. The CDR3 DNA is TGTGCCACCCAGACCCCCGGGACTAGCGGGGGGGTGGGGGAGACCCAGTACTTC. Amino acid sequence: CATQTPGTSGGVGETQYF.

The V gene is TRBV6-1, the J gene TRBJ1-2; D is undetermined. This CDR3 contains 14 residues. The V and J ends lost 5 bases and 4 bases respectively, with 14 bases between them. Germline CDR1 and CDR2: MNHNS and SASEGT. CDR3 residues: CASSREGGVYGYTF. In DNA form, the CDR3 reads TGTGCCAGCAGTCGCGAGGGTGGTGTCTATGGCTACACCTTC.

The rearrangement uses TRBV7-5 and TRBJ1-2. TRBV7-5 is a recognized pseudogene. There are 16 residues in the CDR3. This CDR3 is CARSSWRAGGRYGYTF. CDR3 coding DNA: TGTGCCAGAAGCTCCTGGCGGGCGGGTGGGCGCTATGGCTACACCTTC.

This chain joins TRBV7-9 and TRBJ1-2; D is unresolved. The CDR3 extends over 12 amino acids. Germline V lookup: CDR1 SEHNR, CDR2 FQNEAQ (reference sequence). V was pared by 2 bases and J by 8 bases, with 9 bases between. CDR3 sequence: CASSLTDGGYTF. The CDR3 coding sequence is TGTGCCAGCAGCTTAACAGACGGCGGCTACACCTTC. The variable domain in full, completed from reference TRBV7-9 and TRBJ1-2, reads DTGVSQNPRHKITKRGQNVTFRCDPISEHNRLYWYRQTLGQGPEFLTYFQNEAQLEKSRLLSDRFSAERPKGSFSTLEIQRTEQGDSAMYLCASSLTDGGYTFGSGTRLTVV.

The rearrangement joins TRBV4-3 to TRBJ2-7; 10 nucleotides agree with TRBD1. This CDR3 contains 16 residues. Looked up from germline, CDR1 is LGHNA and CDR2 is YSLEER. Germline trimming cut 5 bases from V and 5 bases from J; bases unmatched to any gene: 12. This CDR3 reads CASSSFTTGGIDEQYF. The DNA of the CDR3 is TGCGCCAGCAGCTCCTTCACGACAGGGGGCATCGACGAGCAGTACTTC.

In this sample, this clone turned up once. J is TRBJ1-3 and V is TRBV6-5; possible D gene TRBD1, 5 bases. The germline CDR1 and CDR2 sequences are MNHEY and SVGAGI. Trimming removed 8 bases from V and 2 bases from J, with 13 bases in between. The CDR3 runs 14 residues. The CDR3 reads CASGATWAGNTIYF. In DNA form, the CDR3 reads TGTGCCAGCGGGGCGACGTGGGCTGGAAACACCATATATTTT.

CDR3 in amino acids: CASSPGGAFEQFF. CDR3 in DNA: TGTGCCAGCAGCCCCGGAGGGGCCTTTGAGCAGTTCTTC. V and J are TRBV9 and TRBJ2-1; possible D gene TRBD2, 6 bases. V shed 4 bases and J shed 9 bases, with 14 bases lying between them. The CDR3 totals 13 residues. Germline V lookup: CDR1 SGDLS, CDR2 YYNGEE.

This chain joins TRBV19 and TRBJ1-2, with D possibly matching TRBD1 (5 bases). The CDR3 runs to 13 residues. V shed 7 bases and J shed 8 bases, with 17 bases lying between them. In germline, CDR1 is LNHDA, CDR2 SQIVND (reference sequence). CDR3 sequence (DNA): TGTGCCAGTACCCTCCGGAGGGGTATGGGCTACACCTTC. Translating it yields CASTLRRGMGYTF.

The genes are TRBV7-8 and TRBJ2-3; 7 bases fit TRBD2. Per germline, CDR1 SGHVS and CDR2 FQNEAQ. V shed 3 bases, J shed 6 bases, and the junction held 3 bases outside the gene matches. The CDR3 runs to 13 residues. This CDR3 reads CASSLGGSDTQYF. The CDR3 DNA follows: TGTGCCAGCAGCTTGGGGGGGTCTGATACGCAGTATTTT.

CDR3 loop: CSVAGVQETQYF. Here the CDR3 DNA reads TGCAGCGTTGCGGGGGTCCAAGAGACCCAGTACTTC. The chain recombines TRBV29-1 with TRBJ2-5; weak D call: TRBD2 (6 bases). Germline V CDR1 and CDR2: SQVTM, ANQGSEA. The CDR3 is 12 residues long. V dropped 4 bases and J dropped 1 base, with 7 bases sitting between them.

This clone was seen more than once but under ten times. The chain joins TRBV7-2 to TRBJ2-3; 10 bases agree with TRBD2. The length of the CDR3 is 15 residues. Per the germline V gene, CDR1 is SGHTA and CDR2 is FQGNSA. V dropped 5 bases and J dropped 0; count of bases not matched to a gene: 2. The CDR3 coding sequence is TGTGCCAGCAGCCCTAGCGGGAGAAGCACAGATACGCAGTATTTT. It codes for CASSPSGRSTDTQYF.

This chain connects TRBV4-3 to TRBJ2-5; TRBD2 might be the D (6 bases). Germline CDR1 reads LGHNA; CDR2 reads YSLEER. The V end lost 0 bases, the J end lost 3 bases, and 11 bases lay between the germline ends. The CDR3 runs 15 residues. Here the CDR3 DNA reads TGCGCCAGCAGCCAAGATCTCGGGGGAAAAGAGACCCAGTACTTC. Its translation: CASSQDLGGKETQYF.

The chain carries TRBV5-1 and TRBJ2-3; D may be TRBD1 (5 bases). Trimming stripped 1 base from V and 7 bases from J, with 16 bases between. Germline V gene data show CDR1 as SGHRS and CDR2 as YFSETQ. This CDR3 region has 15 residues. The DNA for the CDR3 is TGCGCCAGCAGCTTGATCTTTGAAGGGGTCTATACGCAGTATTTT. Its protein product is CASSLIFEGVYTQYF.

The chain joins TRBV7-2 to TRBJ2-3, with 9 bases matching TRBD2. V trimming: 3 bases; J trimming: 0 bases; junction bases outside the gene matches: 4. This CDR3 is built from 16 residues. Germline V gene data show CDR1 as SGHTA and CDR2 as FQGNSA. Written as DNA, the CDR3 is TGTGCCAGCAGCTTTCTAGCGGGGAAAAGCACAGATACGCAGTATTTT. Translation gives CASSFLAGKSTDTQYF. Full variable domain (rest looked up from reference TRBV7-2 and TRBJ2-3): GAGVSQSPSNKVTEKGKDVELRCDPISGHTALYWYRQSLGQGLEFLIYFQGNSAPDKSGLPSDRFSAERTGGSVSTLTIQRTQQEDSAVYLCASSFLAGKSTDTQYFGPGTRLTVL.

This clone showed up just a few times. The V gene is TRBV11-3, the J gene TRBJ2-1; tentative D call: TRBD2 (6 bases). Germline V lookup: CDR1 SGHNT, CDR2 YENEEA. Between the trimmed V and J ends, which lost 5 bases and 3 bases, there was a span of 14 bases. This CDR3 spans 15 amino acids. The CDR3 spells CASSPSGEGYNEQFF. CDR3 DNA sequence: TGTGCCAGCAGCCCCTCGGGGGAAGGCTACAATGAGCAGTTCTTC.

V usage is TRBV28 and J usage is TRBJ1-2; D is perhaps TRBD1 (5 bases). Trimming removed 3 bases from V and 8 bases from J, with 10 bases in between. This CDR3 has 12 amino acids. CDR1 and CDR2 from the germline V gene are MDHEN and SYDVKM. CDR3 sequence reads: CASSLGRGGYTF. The CDR3 DNA reads TGTGCCAGCAGTTTGGGGCGGGGCGGCTACACCTTC.